This T cell receptor beta chain comes out of a study of T cells in Graves' hyperthyroidism and ophthalmopathy. General study findings and limits: The model's output predicted ophthalmopathy at a median of 6.5 months prior to onset.

Investigators excluded patients with uncontrolled infection, other autoimmune disease, pregnancy or lactation. The V and J ends lost 3 bases and 5 bases respectively, with 14 bases between them. This CDR3 region has 15 residues. Per germline, CDR1 KGHSH and CDR2 LQKENI. At least ten counts were recorded for this clonotype. Antigen specificity is unknown. TCR beta CDR3 regions were amplified from RNA transcripts. The HTBI set primed first-round TCR CDR3 RT-PCR. Each CDR3 protein gets one entry after TCRdb re-called the multiplex PCR reads with MiXCR. The sample records a few hundred thousand distinct CDR3 sequences, around 14% being singletons.

The sequenced material came from blood. The chain uses TRBV18 and TRBJ2-1, with a possible D match to TRBD2 (6 bases). The source is a woman aged 18-30 years with Graves' hyperthyroidism that later progressed to Graves' ophthalmopathy. CDR3 sequence reads: CASSPSSRGNNEQFF. As DNA, the CDR3 is TGTGCCAGCTCACCGTCATCCCGGGGGAACAATGAGCAGTTCTTC.